The clone carrying this TCR beta chain was counted between two and nine times. What it binds is not known. TCRdb reprocessed the reads via MiXCR and lists one record per CDR3 protein. The repertoire holds some 350,000 distinct CDR3 sequences, with roughly 34% as singletons. This sample is drawn from a study of T cell repertoires in cytomegalovirus infection. The study, taken as a whole, reports: Predominance within the ex vivo response was attributable to HLA-C-restricted CMV-specific TCR beta clonotypes.

V was clipped by 4 bases and J by 11 bases, with 6 bases between them. From germline, CDR1 is MDHEN and CDR2 SYDVKM. The CDR3 runs to 11 residues. This rearrangement joins TRBV28 to TRBJ1-6; D gene unclear. The material was cultured PBMCs, obtained from culture after CMV antigen stimulation. This receptor was taken from a human donor in good health (CMV status not recorded). Some clones in this sample may be carry-over from other donors' samples. The CDR3 loop reads CASSYLPPLHF. Written as DNA, the CDR3 is TGTGCCAGCAGTTACTTGCCACCCCTCCACTTT. Combining the CDR3 with reference TRBV28 and TRBJ1-6 gives the whole variable domain DVKVTQSSRYLVKRTGEKVFLECVQDMDHENMFWYRQDPGLGLRLIYFSYDVKMKEKGDIPEGYSVSREKKERFSLILESASTNQTSMYLCASSYLPPLHFGNGTRLTVT.